These 8 T cell receptor beta chains share one sample of origin, sequenced in a study of blood T cell repertoires in COVID-19. Clones were sequenced by immunoSEQ multiplex PCR, and TCRdb holds only the in-frame ones, with some missing. Seen here are approximately 49,000 clones, less than 85% observed once, and the top ten hold approximately 2.5%. Material: peripheral blood. Receptors were obtained from a man aged 50 to 59 with acute or convalescent COVID-19.

This chain joins TRBV5-1 and TRBJ2-7, with TRBD1 matching 8 bases. The length of the CDR3 is 15 residues. V was pared by 1 base and J by 3 bases, with 6 bases of the junction left unmatched. Germline assignment: CDR1 SGHRS and CDR2 YFSETQ. CDR3 amino acids: CASSLRDRRDYEQYF. The CDR3 DNA reads as TGCGCCAGCAGCTTGAGGGACAGGCGAGACTACGAGCAGTACTTC. Supplemented by reference TRBV5-1 and TRBJ2-7, the full variable domain reads KAGVTQTPRYLIKTRGQQVTLSCSPISGHRSVSWYQQTPGQGLQFLFEYFSETQRNKGNFPGRFSGRQFSNSRSEMNVSTLELGDSALYLCASSLRDRRDYEQYFGPGTRLTVT.

The chain uses TRBV5-1 and TRBJ2-6; TRBD1 is a possible D gene (6 bases). CDR1 is SGHRS, CDR2 YFSETQ, per germline. The V end was cut by 5 bases, the J end by 2 bases, with 11 bases between. The CDR3 is made up of 15 amino acids. The CDR3, as DNA: TGCGCCAGCAGATACAGGGAACCTGGGGCCAACGTCCTGACTTTC. Its translation: CASRYREPGANVLTF.

The sample holds a few counts of this clone. The chain joins TRBV27 to TRBJ2-1; 8 positions match TRBD2. V was pared by 3 bases and J by 4 bases, with 5 bases of the junction left unmatched. The germline V gene encodes CDR1 MNHEY and CDR2 SMNVEV (reference sequence). The CDR3 is 15 residues long. The CDR3 here is CASSFVAGSYNEQFF. As DNA, the CDR3 is TGTGCCAGCAGTTTCGTAGCGGGGTCTTACAATGAGCAGTTCTTC.

This chain joins TRBV6-6 and TRBJ2-1, with 7 bases matching TRBD2. The CDR3 runs to 17 residues. J lost 1 base, V lost 5 bases, and 11 bases had no gene match. Looked up from germline, CDR1 is MNHNY and CDR2 is SVGAGI (reference sequence). In DNA form, the CDR3 reads TGTGCCAGCAGTCGATCCCGGGGTAGCGGGTCCTACAATGAGCAGTTCTTC. As protein: CASSRSRGSGSYNEQFF.

The gene calls are TRBV18 and TRBJ1-1; no clear D. V lost 5 bases, J lost 4 bases, and 11 bases lay in between. This CDR3 comprises 13 residues. The germline gives CDR1 KGHSH, CDR2 LQKENI. CDR3 DNA: TGTGCCAGCTCAATTAAGACAACCACTGAAGCTTTCTTT. Residues: CASSIKTTTEAFF.

This clone is a singleton in its sample. CDR3 protein: CASSLASDRGWQTEAFF. CDR3 nucleotide sequence: TGCGCCAGCAGCTTAGCCTCGGACAGGGGATGGCAAACTGAAGCTTTCTTT. V usage is TRBV5-1 and J usage is TRBJ1-1, with 9 bases lining up with TRBD1. Germline assignment: CDR1 SGHRS and CDR2 YFSETQ. The CDR3 spans 17 residues. Trimming took 2 bases from V and 5 from J; bases not matched to a gene: 13. The full variable domain, with the rest looked up from reference TRBV5-1 and TRBJ1-1, is KAGVTQTPRYLIKTRGQQVTLSCSPISGHRSVSWYQQTPGQGLQFLFEYFSETQRNKGNFPGRFSGRQFSNSRSEMNVSTLELGDSALYLCASSLASDRGWQTEAFFGQGTRLTVV.

This clone was observed a handful of times. This chain links TRBV3-1 (or the pseudogene TRBV3-2) with TRBJ2-5, with 13 nucleotides matching TRBD2. Germline-derived CDR1 and CDR2 are LGHDT and YNNKEL (reference sequence). Losses at the gene ends were 1 base for V and 5 bases for J; bases not matched to a gene: 7. This CDR3 spans 17 amino acids. CDR3 sequence: CASSQGTSGGAWETQYF. The CDR3 DNA is TGTGCCAGCAGCCAAGGAACTAGCGGGGGGGCCTGGGAGACCCAGTACTTC.

The chain is built from TRBV7-3 and TRBJ2-3; 8 nucleotides line up with TRBD2. The CDR3 totals 15 residues. The V gene end was trimmed by 5 bases and the J gene end by 7 bases; junction bases not matched to a gene: 11. Germline CDR1 is SGHTA and CDR2 is FQGTGA. In DNA, the CDR3 is TGTGCCAGCAGCCGAGAGGCGGGAGGATTGTATACGCAGTATTTT. This gives the protein CASSREAGGLYTQYF.